This T cell receptor (beta chain) appears in the sequencing data of a study of cytomegalovirus exposure and HLA in healthy donors. The study, taken as a whole, reports: Most observed TCR sequences were rare, whereas some public TCRs were detected in many donors. In vitro work confirmed that three CMV-associated chains recognize CMV antigens. Cytomegalovirus status was reportedly diagnosed by the classifier with high sensitivity and specificity. A later analysis reportedly found fewer N-insertions in an Asian-associated ancestry cluster than the roughly 680-donor mean.

The PCR had 60 Vbeta and 13 Jbeta primers. Measured with immunoSEQ multiplex PCR; TCRdb has only the in-frame clones, and not every one. The sample carries over 150,000 clones, about four fifths recorded once. The length of the CDR3 is 13 residues. Germline V gene sequence: CDR1 SGDLS, CDR2 YYNGEE. V lost 1 base to trimming and J lost 3 bases, with 7 bases between them. As concerns this clone: Its antigen is currently unknown.

The TCR sequence derives from a boy aged 2 to 9 in good health and CMV-seronegative. The sample taken for sequencing was PBMCs. The chain recombines TRBV9 with TRBJ2-5; possible D gene TRBD1, 5 bases. The chain's CDR3 is CASSVCREETQYF. DNA of the CDR3: TGTGCCAGCAGCGTATGCAGGGAAGAGACCCAGTACTTC. Full variable domain (rest looked up from reference TRBV9 and TRBJ2-5): DSGVTQTPKHLITATGQRVTLRCSPRSGDLSVYWYQQSLDQGLQFLIQYYNGEERAKGNILERFSAQQFPDLHSELNLSSLELGDSALYFCASSVCREETQYFGPGTRLLVL.